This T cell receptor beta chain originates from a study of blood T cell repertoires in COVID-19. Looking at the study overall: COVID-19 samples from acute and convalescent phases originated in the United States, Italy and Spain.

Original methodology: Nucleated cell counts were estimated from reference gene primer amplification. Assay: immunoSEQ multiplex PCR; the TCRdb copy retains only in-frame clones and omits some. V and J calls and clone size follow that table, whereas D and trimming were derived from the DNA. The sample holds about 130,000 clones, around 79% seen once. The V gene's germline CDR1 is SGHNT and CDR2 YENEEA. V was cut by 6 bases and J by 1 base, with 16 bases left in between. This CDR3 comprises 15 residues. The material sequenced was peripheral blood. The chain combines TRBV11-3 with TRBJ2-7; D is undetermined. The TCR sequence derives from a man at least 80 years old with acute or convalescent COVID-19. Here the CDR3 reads CASRSITFLSYEQYF. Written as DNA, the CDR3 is TGTGCCAGCAGATCTATCACCTTCCTGTCCTACGAGCAGTACTTC.